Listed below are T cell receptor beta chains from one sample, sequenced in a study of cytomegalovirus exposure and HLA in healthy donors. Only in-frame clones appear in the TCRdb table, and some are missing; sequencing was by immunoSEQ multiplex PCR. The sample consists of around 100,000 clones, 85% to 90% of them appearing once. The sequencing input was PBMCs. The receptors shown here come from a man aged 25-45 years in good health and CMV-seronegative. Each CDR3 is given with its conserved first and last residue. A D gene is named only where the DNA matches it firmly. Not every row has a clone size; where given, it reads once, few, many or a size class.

TGCGCCAGCAGCCAAGGACAGGGGGGTGAAGCTTTCTTT	CASSQGQGGEAFF	TRBD1	TRBV5-1	TRBJ1-1	13	few
TGTGCCAGTAGGGCGGGTGCCTACAATGAGCAGTTCTTC	CASRAGAYNEQFF	.	TRBV19	TRBJ2-1	13	.
TGTGCCAGCAGCTCAGGACGGAGGACTGAAGCTTTCTTT	CASSSGRRTEAFF	.	TRBV13	TRBJ1-1	13	.
TGTGCCAGCAGCCAAGATAGAGGACAGCCCTTCTCTGGAAACACCATATATTTT	CASSQDRGQPFSGNTIYF	.	TRBV4-2	TRBJ1-3	18	.
TGCGCCAGCAGCCTAGGACTAGCTAGAAATGAGCAGTTCTTC	CASSLGLARNEQFF	TRBD2	TRBV10-2	TRBJ2-1	14	.
TGCGCCAGCAGCCAACCTACAGGGGGCTTTACTGAAGCTTTCTTT	CASSQPTGGFTEAFF	TRBD1	TRBV4-1	TRBJ1-1	15	.
TGTGCCAGCTCACAGACAGGCTCTGGAAACACCATATATTTT	CASSQTGSGNTIYF	.	TRBV18	TRBJ1-3	14	once
TGTGCCAGCAGCCCGACAGACACCGGGGAGCTGTTTTTT	CASSPTDTGELFF	.	TRBV28	TRBJ2-2	13	.
TGTGCCACCCAAAGACAGGGGTACGAGCAGTACTTC	CATQRQGYEQYF	TRBD1	TRBV28	TRBJ2-7	12	.
TGTGCCAGCAGTTACTCGGGAGGGAACAATCAGCCCCAGCATTTT	CASSYSGGNNQPQHF	.	TRBV6-5	TRBJ1-5	15	few
TGTGCCAGCAGCCAAGATGGGACAGCCTCTTACGAGCAGTACTTC	CASSQDGTASYEQYF	TRBD1	TRBV4-2	TRBJ2-7	15	.
TGTGCCAGCAGCTTCCCTTCGGGGGTTAGCTCCCACGAGCAGTACTTC	CASSFPSGVSSHEQYF	.	TRBV11-2	TRBJ2-7	16	.
TGTGCCAGTACTGAGGGACAGGGCTATTACGAGCAGTACTTC	CASTEGQGYYEQYF	.	TRBV21-1	TRBJ2-7	14	.
TGTGCCAGCAGTGACCAATACGAGCCCCTCCACTTT	CASSDQYEPLHF	.	TRBV2	TRBJ1-6	12	.
TGCGCCAGCAGCAACCCGCAGGGGTCCCACGAGCAGTACTTC	CASSNPQGSHEQYF	.	TRBV5-1	TRBJ2-7	14	.
TGTGCCAGCAGCAGACAGGGGTGGAACACTGAAGCTTTCTTT	CASSRQGWNTEAFF	TRBD1	TRBV2	TRBJ1-1	14	.
TGTGCCAGCAGTCTTCCAGGGGGCGCATCTGAGACCCAGTACTTC	CASSLPGGASETQYF	TRBD1	TRBV28	TRBJ2-5	15	.
TGTGCCAGCAGCCTAGGAGTTAGCAATCAGCCCCAGCATTTT	CASSLGVSNQPQHF	.	TRBV5-5	TRBJ1-5	14	.
TGTGCCAGCTCACACAGACTAGCGGACACAGATACGCAGTATTTT	CASSHRLADTDTQYF	TRBD2	TRBV18	TRBJ2-3	15	.
TGTGCCAGCAGCTTAGGTGGAGACAGGGTAAATGGCTACACCTTC	CASSLGGDRVNGYTF	TRBD1	TRBV7-9	TRBJ1-2	15	once
TGTGCTAGTGGTTTGGTACGGGGGGAGAACACCGGGGAGCTGTTTTTT	CASGLVRGENTGELFF	TRBD2	TRBV12-5	TRBJ2-2	16	.
TGTGCCAGCAGTCCAGGGTATGGCAGGGGGCCTAACACCGGGGAGCTGTTTTTT	CASSPGYGRGPNTGELFF	TRBD1	TRBV27	TRBJ2-2	18	.
TGTGCCAGCGGTGCTTACGGTGGCAATCAGCCCCAGCATTTT	CASGAYGGNQPQHF	.	TRBV6-5	TRBJ1-5	14	.
TGTGCCAGCACCACCGGGACTAGTGGGGGGTTGAGATTGAATGAGCAGTTCTTC	CASTTGTSGGLRLNEQFF	TRBD2	TRBV5-4	TRBJ2-1	18	once
TGTGCCAGCAGTTCACAGGGTTGGGAGACCCAGTACTTC	CASSSQGWETQYF	.	TRBV27	TRBJ2-5	13	.
TGTGCCAGCAGTGGGGGGACTTATTACAATGAGCAGTTCTTC	CASSGGTYYNEQFF	.	TRBV2	TRBJ2-1	14	.
TGTGCCAGCAGCGTAGGATGGGGGACAAAAGAGACCCAGTACTTC	CASSVGWGTKETQYF	.	TRBV9	TRBJ2-5	15	few
TGTGCCAGTAGTACTGGACAGGGGCCTGGCTACACCTTC	CASSTGQGPGYTF	TRBD1	TRBV19	TRBJ1-2	13	.
TGTGCCAGCAGCGTAGCGCTAGCGGGGGATCCCTACAATGAGCAGTTCTTC	CASSVALAGDPYNEQFF	TRBD2	TRBV9	TRBJ2-1	17	.
TGCGCCAGCGCCTTCCCGGGGTGGGTAGCGGGAGTCGGCACCGGGGAGCTGTTTTTT	CASAFPGWVAGVGTGELFF	TRBD2	TRBV4-1	TRBJ2-2	19	.
TGTGCCAGCAGCTCCACTAGCGCCTCGGGCGAGCAGTACTTC	CASSSTSASGEQYF	TRBD2	TRBV5-6	TRBJ2-7	14	.
TGTGCCAGCACCCCTGGGACAGGGGGAGAGACCCAGTACTTC	CASTPGTGGETQYF	TRBD1	TRBV5-5	TRBJ2-5	14	.
TGTGCCAGTAGTCGAACAGGGCGGCTCTACTTC	CASSRTGRLYF	.	TRBV19	TRBJ2-7	11	.
TGCGCCAGCAGCCAAGGGGTGGCCAGGGGCTTCTCTGGAAACACCATATATTTT	CASSQGVARGFSGNTIYF	.	TRBV4-1	TRBJ1-3	18	.
TGCGCCAGCAGCTTGGCCTCTTCCGGGACAGGAATGGGCTACACCTTC	CASSLASSGTGMGYTF	TRBD1	TRBV5-1	TRBJ1-2	16	.
TGCGCCAGCAGCCGACAGGGTTATGCCGGGGAGCTGTTTTTT	CASSRQGYAGELFF	TRBD1	TRBV4-1	TRBJ2-2	14	.
TGTGCCAGCAGTTACTCGTTAGGGGCAAACTCCTACGAGCAGTACTTC	CASSYSLGANSYEQYF	.	TRBV6-5	TRBJ2-7	16	.
TGTGCCAGCAGCTTCCGCTTCTACGGACTAGAGACCGGGGAGCTGTTTTTT	CASSFRFYGLETGELFF	TRBD2	TRBV5-6	TRBJ2-2	17	few
TGTGCCAGCAGTGCTGGTAGTTACACTGAAGCTTTCTTT	CASSAGSYTEAFF	.	TRBV6-5	TRBJ1-1	13	.
TGTGCCAGCAGCTCATCAGCCGGAGGCTATGGCTACACCTTC	CASSSSAGGYGYTF	.	TRBV5-4	TRBJ1-2	14	.
TGTGCCACCAGCAGAGCGACAGAGAATCAGCCCCAGCATTTT	CATSRATENQPQHF	.	TRBV15	TRBJ1-5	14	.
TGTGCCAGCAGCATAACTAGCGGGGGGGCGTTTGACGAGCAGTACTTC	CASSITSGGAFDEQYF	TRBD2	TRBV28	TRBJ2-7	16	.
TGCGCCAGCAGCCAAATTGGGGGCAGGACGAGGGGCTACACCTTC	CASSQIGGRTRGYTF	.	TRBV4-1	TRBJ1-2	15	.
TGTGCCAGCAGCCAAGATCGGGGGGGCGGTGGCTATGGCTACACCTTC	CASSQDRGGGGYGYTF	.	TRBV4-2	TRBJ1-2	16	.